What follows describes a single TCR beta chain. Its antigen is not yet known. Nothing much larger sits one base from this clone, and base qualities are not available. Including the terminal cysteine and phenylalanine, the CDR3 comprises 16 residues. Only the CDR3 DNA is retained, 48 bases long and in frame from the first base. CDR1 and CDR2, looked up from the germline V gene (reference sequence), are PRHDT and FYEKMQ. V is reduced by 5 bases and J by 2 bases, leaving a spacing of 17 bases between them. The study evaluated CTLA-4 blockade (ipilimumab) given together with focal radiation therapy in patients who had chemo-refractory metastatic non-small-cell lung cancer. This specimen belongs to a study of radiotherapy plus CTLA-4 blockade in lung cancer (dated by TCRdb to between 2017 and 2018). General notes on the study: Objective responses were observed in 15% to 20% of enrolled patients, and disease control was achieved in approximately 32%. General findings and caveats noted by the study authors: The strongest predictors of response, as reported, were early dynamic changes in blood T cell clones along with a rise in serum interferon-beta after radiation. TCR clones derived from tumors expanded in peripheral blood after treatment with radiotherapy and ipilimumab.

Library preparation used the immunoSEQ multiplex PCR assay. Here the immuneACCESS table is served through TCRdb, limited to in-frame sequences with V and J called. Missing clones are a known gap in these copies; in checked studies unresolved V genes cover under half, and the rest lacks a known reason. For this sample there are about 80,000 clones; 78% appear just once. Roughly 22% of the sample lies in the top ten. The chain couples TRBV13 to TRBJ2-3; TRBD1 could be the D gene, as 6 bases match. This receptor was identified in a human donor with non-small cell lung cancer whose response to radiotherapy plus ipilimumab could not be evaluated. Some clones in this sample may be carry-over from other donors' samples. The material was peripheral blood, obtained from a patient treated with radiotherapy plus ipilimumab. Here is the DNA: TGTGCCAGCAGCGAAACTTCCTGGACAGTCACAGATACGCAGTATTTT. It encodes CASSETSWTVTDTQYF. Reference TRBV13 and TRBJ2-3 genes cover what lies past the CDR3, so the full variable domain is AAGVIQSPRHLIKEKRETATLKCYPIPRHDTVYWYQQGPGQDPQFLISFYEKMQSDKGSIPDRFSAQQFSDYHSELNMSSLELGDSALYFCASSETSWTVTDTQYFGPGTRLTVL.